This TCR beta chain was retrieved from a study of cytomegalovirus exposure and HLA in healthy donors. Whole-study context: Early released data had tens of millions of unique TCRs, all coming from HLA-typed donors.

The ends were cut back, 2 bases at V and 4 bases at J, with 8 bases in the middle. Germline V gene lookup returns CDR1 MGHDK and CDR2 SYGVNS. The CDR3 runs to 13 residues. PCR involved 60 Vbeta and 13 Jbeta primers. Profiling relied on immunoSEQ multiplex PCR, and the TCRdb table lists in-frame clones only, not all of them. Here the sample spans roughly 190,000 clones, roughly three quarters being singletons. This clone was recorded a few times. Each donor was nominally healthy when sampled (though unrecorded immune exposures were likely). The sequence came from a woman between 50 and 59 years old in good health and CMV-seronegative. Material for sequencing was PBMCs. This chain uses TRBV25-1 with TRBJ1-2; D gene uncertain. The CDR3 spells CASSEGPAYGYTF. CDR3 bases: TGTGCCAGCAGTGAAGGGCCTGCCTATGGCTACACCTTC.